Presented here are 13 T cell receptor beta chains from one specimen sequenced in a study of cytomegalovirus exposure and HLA in healthy donors. The PCR made use of 60 Vbeta and 13 Jbeta primers. TCRdb keeps only in-frame clones here, not all; method: immunoSEQ multiplex PCR. The sample gives tens of thousands of clones, around 83% of which show up once; roughly 4.5% is in the top ten. The specimen sequenced was PBMCs. These receptor sequences come from a man aged 25 to 45 in good health and CMV-seronegative.

This clone was picked up a small number of times. V gene TRBV2 combines with J gene TRBJ2-7; the match to TRBD2 covers 15 bases. The CDR3 is 19 amino acids. Germline V gene lookup returns CDR1 SNHLY and CDR2 FYNNEI. V lost 8 bases to trimming and J lost 5 bases; unmatched junction nucleotides: 19. CDR3 sequence reads: CASRRAPGTSGRLEDEQYF. CDR3 in DNA: TGTGCCAGCCGAAGGGCCCCGGGGACTAGCGGGAGGCTGGAGGACGAGCAGTACTTC.

The genes are TRBV9 and TRBJ2-1; D is unclear. V was pared by 1 base and J by 6 bases, with 17 bases between. The CDR3 is 16 amino acids. CDR1 SGDLS and CDR2 YYNGEE come from the germline V gene. CDR3 sequence reads: CASSVKAEVVRNEQFF. As DNA, the CDR3 is TGTGCCAGCAGCGTAAAAGCCGAGGTAGTTCGCAATGAGCAGTTCTTC.

The V and J genes are TRBV6-6 and TRBJ2-3; no firm D call. The V and J ends lost 7 bases and 0 bases respectively, with 14 bases between them. This CDR3 has 15 residues. Germline CDR1 MNHNY, CDR2 SVGAGI (reference sequence). The CDR3 protein is CASKGTILSTDTQYF. CDR3 in DNA: TGTGCCAGCAAAGGAACTATACTAAGCACAGATACGCAGTATTTT.

The chain joins TRBV11-2 to TRBJ1-4; possible D gene TRBD1, 5 bases. Germline-derived CDR1 and CDR2 are SGHAT and FQNNGV. The CDR3 is made up of 13 amino acids. The V gene lost 0 bases and the J gene lost 15 bases, with 14 bases spanning the gap. The CDR3 DNA reads TGTGCCAGCAGCTTAGATCCCACGCAAGGGGTGTTTTTT. Translation: CASSLDPTQGVFF.

The J gene is TRBJ2-7, the V gene TRBV5-6, with 8 bases aligning to TRBD2. V gave up 0 bases and J gave up 0 bases; unmatched junction bases: 5. The length of the CDR3 is 16 residues. Germline CDR1 SGHDT, CDR2 YYEEEE. The CDR3: CASSLDPGTSSYEQYF. CDR3 DNA sequence: TGTGCCAGCAGCTTGGACCCCGGGACTAGCTCCTACGAGCAGTACTTC.

The chain carries TRBV4-1 and TRBJ2-3; 8 nucleotides agree with TRBD2. Germline V gene sequence: CDR1 MGHRA, CDR2 YSYEKL. After removal of 5 bases from V and 6 bases from J, the junction contained 13 bases not matched to a gene. The CDR3 extends over 16 amino acids. The CDR3 DNA sequence: TGCGCCAGCAGCGAAGGAGGGGGACTAGTGTCGGATACGCAGTATTTT. It is translated as CASSEGGGLVSDTQYF.

V is TRBV7-2 and J is TRBJ2-3; unclear D gene. With 2 bases removed from V and 6 bases from J, the gap between germline ends came to 6 bases. The length of the CDR3 is 12 residues. Germline assignment: CDR1 SGHTA and CDR2 FQGNSA. CDR3 sequence reads: CASSLSQDTQYF. The DNA of the CDR3 is TGTGCCAGCAGCTTATCCCAGGATACGCAGTATTTT.

CDR3 bases: TGTGCCAGCAGCTTGGTCCCCTCCGGGGGGGTCCAAGAGACCCAGTACTTC. Translated, it gives CASSLVPSGGVQETQYF. V and J are TRBV5-5 and TRBJ2-5, with 8 bases that match TRBD2. This CDR3 spans 17 amino acids. CDR1 is SGHKS, CDR2 YYEKEE, per germline (reference sequence). Unmatched junction bases numbered 8, after V lost 0 bases and J lost 1 base. Supplemented by reference TRBV5-5 and TRBJ2-5, the full variable domain reads DAGVTQSPTHLIKTRGQQVTLRCSPISGHKSVSWYQQVLGQGPQFIFQYYEKEERGRGNFPDRFSARQFPNYSSELNVNALLLGDSALYLCASSLVPSGGVQETQYFGPGTRLLVL.

J is TRBJ2-2 and V is TRBV4-1; weak D call: TRBD2 (6 bases). The CDR3 runs 16 residues. The V and J ends lost 0 bases and 4 bases respectively, with 12 bases between them. The V gene's germline CDR1 is MGHRA and CDR2 YSYEKL. The CDR3 reads CASSQERGGFTGELFF. CDR3 DNA: TGCGCCAGCAGCCAAGAGCGGGGAGGTTTCACCGGGGAGCTGTTTTTT.

In its sample, this clone was seen once. The CDR3 here is CASSFSTDYSGNTIYF. CDR3 nucleotides: TGTGCCAGCAGCTTTAGTACGGACTACTCTGGAAACACCATATATTTT. This chain connects TRBV7-9 to TRBJ1-3; D remains ambiguous. Trimming cost V 3 bases and J 0 bases, with 12 bases left between them. Germline CDR1 SEHNR, CDR2 FQNEAQ (reference sequence). The CDR3 loop spans 16 amino acids.

This sequence joins TRBV6-5 and TRBJ2-1; D unclear. V lost 6 bases and J lost 5, with 14 bases in between. CDR3 length equals 14 residues. Germline loops: CDR1 MNHEY, CDR2 SVGAGI. DNA of the CDR3: TGTGCCAGCAGCCGAGTAGAGGCAGACAATGAGCAGTTCTTC. It specifies CASSRVEADNEQFF.

On this clone: At one of its ends the junction is not consistent with the germline gene, which may arise from a read error. The gene calls are TRBV9 and TRBJ1-1; no clear D. In germline, CDR1 is SGDLS, CDR2 YYNGEE. The CDR3 loop spans 13 amino acids. This chain's CDR3 is CAGSVDSLTEAFF. The CDR3 nucleotides read TGTGCCGGCAGCGTAGATTCCCTCACTGAAGCTTTCTTT. Based on the CDR3 plus reference TRBV9 and TRBJ1-1, the full variable domain is DSGVTQTPKHLITATGQRVTLRCSPRSGDLSVYWYQQSLDQGLQFLIQYYNGEERAKGNILERFSAQQFPDLHSELNLSSLELGDSALYFCAGSVDSLTEAFFGQGTRLTVV.

The rearrangement uses TRBV10-3 and TRBJ1-1; weak D call: TRBD1 (6 bases). Germline V gene lookup returns CDR1 ENHRY and CDR2 SYGVKD. Trimming pared 3 bases from V and 7 bases from J, leaving 12 bases between. The CDR3 covers 13 residues. CDR3 region: CAISENGQLEAFF. CDR3 bases: TGTGCCATCAGTGAAAATGGACAGCTTGAAGCTTTCTTT.